The clone carrying this T cell receptor (beta chain) came up many times. From the 5' RACE reads, TCRdb called clonotypes with MiXCR, one entry per CDR3 protein. This sample has about 57,000 distinct CDR3 sequences, with about 28% found just once. The sorted Tregs were CD4+CD25+CD127-/low cells. There are 14 residues in the CDR3. V was pared by 6 bases and J by 8 bases, with 9 bases of the junction left unmatched. Germline V gene lookup returns CDR1 DFQATT and CDR2 SNEGSKA (reference sequence). The receptor comes from a female donor with breast cancer. The chain uses TRBV20-1 and TRBJ2-1, with TRBD2 matching over 11 bases. Specimen: tumor-infiltrating Tregs sorted from the breast tumor. CDR3 amino acids: CSALTSGSWDEQFF. CDR3 coding DNA: TGCAGTGCGCTTACTAGCGGGAGTTGGGATGAGCAGTTCTTC.